This entry lists 9 T cell receptor beta chains sequenced from one sample in a study of cytomegalovirus exposure and HLA in healthy donors. Both 60 Vbeta primers and 13 Jbeta primers went into the PCR. Libraries were prepared by immunoSEQ multiplex PCR; TCRdb keeps only in-frame clonotypes and omits some of them. The sample includes roughly 120,000 clones, around 66% of them seen just once. Input material: PBMCs. The receptors come from a man between 18 and 35 years old in good health and CMV-seropositive.

This clone turned up a few times. V gene TRBV27 combines with J gene TRBJ1-5; D not resolved. This CDR3 region has 14 residues. The germline gives CDR1 MNHEY, CDR2 SMNVEV (reference sequence). V lost 6 bases and J 0 bases, leaving 9 bases between the germline ends. The DNA for the CDR3 is TGTGCCAGCAGAGAGGGATATAGCAATCAGCCCCAGCATTTT. This codes for CASREGYSNQPQHF.

This clone was detected only a few times. The rearrangement links TRBV7-3 to TRBJ2-1, with a tentative D call TRBD1 (7 bases). The germline V and J ends were trimmed by 4 bases and 8 bases, with 21 bases remaining between them. This CDR3 has 16 residues. Germline CDR1 is SGHTA and CDR2 is FQGTGA. CDR3 sequence reads: CASSSGWGSRGDEQFF. Here the CDR3 DNA reads TGTGCCAGCAGCTCAGGGTGGGGGTCCAGGGGGGATGAGCAGTTCTTC. The full variable domain, in which reference TRBV7-3 and TRBJ2-1 provide the parts outside the CDR3, is GAGVSQTPSNKVTEKGKYVELRCDPISGHTALYWYRQSLGQGPEFLIYFQGTGAADDSGLPNDRFFAVRPEGSVSTLKIQRTERGDSAVYLCASSSGWGSRGDEQFFGPGTRLTVL.

This clone was counted a single time. The chain carries TRBV4-1 and TRBJ1-6; 8 bases match TRBD1. The CDR3 contains 17 residues. With 2 bases clipped from V and 9 bases from J, the junction kept 12 bases outside the gene matches. CDR1 MGHRA and CDR2 YSYEKL come from the germline V gene. The CDR3 sequence is CASSQLPPGQAASPLHF. The CDR3 nucleotides read TGCGCCAGCAGCCAACTACCACCGGGACAGGCGGCTTCACCCCTCCACTTT.

J is TRBJ1-1 and V is TRBV5-1; 9 nucleotides agree with TRBD1. V trimming: 4 bases; J trimming: 1 base; junction bases outside the gene matches: 29. This CDR3 comprises 23 residues. Looked up from germline, CDR1 is SGHRS and CDR2 is YFSETQ. CDR3 region: CASSKIGQGKVTGSIHWNTEAFF. CDR3 nucleotides: TGCGCCAGCAGCAAAATAGGACAGGGGAAAGTTACGGGGAGCATTCATTGGAACACTGAAGCTTTCTTT.

This clone has a handful of counts. CDR3 sequence: CASSQEPGTIGGQPQHF. As DNA, the CDR3 is TGCGCCAGCAGCCAAGAACCTGGGACTATAGGGGGTCAGCCCCAGCATTTT. V gene TRBV4-1 combines with J gene TRBJ1-5; tentative D call: TRBD1 (6 bases). V lost 0 bases and J 6 bases, leaving 18 bases between the germline ends. CDR1 is MGHRA and CDR2 is YSYEKL in the germline V gene. This CDR3 spans 17 amino acids.

The gene calls are TRBV10-3 and TRBJ2-7; 7 bases align to TRBD2. The length of the CDR3 is 14 residues. Germline V gene sequence: CDR1 ENHRY, CDR2 SYGVKD. Trimming at V came to 2 bases and at J to 2 bases, leaving 3 bases not matched to a gene. Written as DNA, the CDR3 is TGTGCCATCAGTGAGCCCGGGACTACCTACGAGCAGTACGTC. This translates into CAISEPGTTYEQYV.

This clone was counted between two and nine times. For the CDR3, the DNA is TGTGCCAGCATCCCGGACAGGGGGCGAGGAAATCAGCCCCAGCATTTT. It yields the protein CASIPDRGRGNQPQHF. This rearrangement joins TRBV2 to TRBJ1-5; TRBD1 matches at 11 bases. This CDR3 region has 16 residues. V trimming: 7 bases; J trimming: 4 bases; junction bases outside the gene matches: 9. Per the germline V gene, CDR1 is SNHLY and CDR2 is FYNNEI.

This clone was seen a single time. The V and J genes are TRBV6-4 and TRBJ2-2; D call uncertain. This CDR3 is 13 amino acids long. Trimming removed 2 bases at V and 2 bases at J, with 3 bases between. Germline CDR1 reads MRHNA; CDR2 reads SNTAGT. The CDR3 sequence is CASSDTNTGELFF. In nucleotides, the CDR3 is TGTGCCAGCAGTGACACTAACACCGGGGAGCTGTTTTTT.

The gene calls are TRBV9 and TRBJ2-3; possibly TRBD1 for D (5 bases). This CDR3 contains 14 residues. CDR1 is SGDLS, CDR2 YYNGEE, per germline. Trimming pared 4 bases from V and 9 bases from J, leaving 18 bases between. CDR3 sequence (DNA): TGTGCCAGCAGCCCAACACTCGCAGGGATCACGCAGTATTTT. Encoded protein: CASSPTLAGITQYF.